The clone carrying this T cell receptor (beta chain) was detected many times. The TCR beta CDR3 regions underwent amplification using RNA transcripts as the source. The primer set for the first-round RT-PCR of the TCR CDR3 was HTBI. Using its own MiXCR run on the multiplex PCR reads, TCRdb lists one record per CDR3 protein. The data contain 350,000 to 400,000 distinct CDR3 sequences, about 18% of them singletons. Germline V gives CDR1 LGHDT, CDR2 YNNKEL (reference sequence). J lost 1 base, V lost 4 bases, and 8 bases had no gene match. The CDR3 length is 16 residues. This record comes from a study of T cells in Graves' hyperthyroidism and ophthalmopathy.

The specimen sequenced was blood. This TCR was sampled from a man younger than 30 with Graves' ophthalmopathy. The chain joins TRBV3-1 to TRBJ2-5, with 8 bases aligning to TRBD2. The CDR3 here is CASSPLAGTPQETQYF. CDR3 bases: TGTGCCAGCAGCCCCTTAGCGGGAACTCCCCAAGAGACCCAGTACTTC.